The present entry profiles one T cell receptor beta chain with its context. This sample stems from a study of blood T cell repertoires in COVID-19. The CDR3 runs 14 residues. Looked up from germline, CDR1 is SGDLS and CDR2 is YYNGEE. V gave up 2 bases and J gave up 5 bases, with 11 bases separating them. Per the original methods: Amplifying reference gene primers gave estimates of nucleated cell counts. The method was immunoSEQ multiplex PCR; TCRdb's version includes in-frame clones alone and lacks a portion of them. The V and J calls and the clone size are those of that table, but D and trimming were determined from the DNA. The table lists roughly 190,000 clones, 75% to 95% of them singletons.

The source is a man between 45 and 60 years old with acute or convalescent COVID-19. Material for sequencing was peripheral blood. The V gene is TRBV9, the J gene TRBJ2-1; possible D gene TRBD2, 6 bases. CDR3 region: CASSVATRNNEQFF. CDR3 sequence (DNA): TGTGCCAGCAGCGTTGCGACTAGGAACAATGAGCAGTTCTTC.